This TCR beta chain was obtained from a study of cytomegalovirus exposure and HLA in healthy donors (dated by TCRdb to 2015 to 2018). Context from the whole study: In an earlier analysis of some 610 of the donors, 276 Gb of sequence data and roughly 100 million unique TCR beta sequences from roughly 200 million T cells were reported. Using immunosequencing, the study profiled T cell repertoires from approximately 700 subjects and related those repertoires to cytomegalovirus serostatus. The study aimed to test whether cataloging public T cell receptors could reveal signatures of past pathogen exposure. In the later analysis, no new phenotypic data were used to find candidate immune exposures; instead, reliance was placed on TCR beta sequences and their occurrence across donors. A separate validation cohort of roughly 130 different subjects was used in addition to the 666-subject first cohort. Both class I and class II loci were covered by HLA typing, at four-digit resolution. The genetic ancestry cluster associated with self-reported Caucasian donors included over 80% of the roughly 360 genotyped donors. To predict cytomegalovirus infection status, the study brought together high-throughput TCR immunosequencing, statistical association of individual TCRs with disease status, and machine learning. An earlier analysis of several hundred of the donors applied high-throughput TCR beta sequencing to assess whether each TCR beta V gene segment acted as functional or pseudogenic. Roughly five DR-DQ haplotypes were handled as single units for association and clustering because linkage in the cohort was strong. The number of donors typed differed by locus, with about 629-640 for A, B, C, DRB1 and DQB1, roughly 520 for DQA1, some 570 for DPA1, and under 490 for DPB1. All discovery cohort repertoires had been generated using a single sequencing platform. Genome-wide SNP genotypes for about 65% of the roughly 670 donors were used in a later genetic analysis, which treated that subset as a discovery cohort. On average, approximately 250,000 unique TCR beta nucleotide sequences were sequenced per donor among fewer than 500 genotyped donors of the cohort, with 15% to 20% of those sequences being non-productive. Roughly 300 gigabases of sequencing data and around 87 million unique TCR sequences were included in an early release covering about 600 HLA-typed donors. To study patterns of TCR occurrence, a later analysis re-analyzed previously published TCR beta repertoires from around 660 donors and added high-resolution HLA genotyping. Alongside the repertoire data, information on donor age, sex, ethnicity and CMV serostatus was compiled. What the study reported, not specific to this receptor: The only immune exposure information available for the cohort was CMV serostatus. A few of the identified cytomegalovirus-associated TCR beta chains were confirmed in vitro to be specific for cytomegalovirus antigens. A group of highly shared sequence variants was considered likely to be a technical artifact of the sequencing pipeline. A later analysis found that most CMV-associated TCR beta chains appeared HLA-restricted, with HLA associations seemingly driven largely by CMV exposure. An association between a missense DCLRE1C variant and V-gene and J-gene trimming of TCR beta chains was found in a later genetic analysis and replicated in an independent cohort. In the study, around 150 TCR beta chains were listed as associated with cytomegalovirus. In an earlier analysis of about 600 of the donors, most TCR beta V segments appeared in productive rearrangements about 87% or about 30% of the time, broadly matching IMGT annotations. Because some donors lacked HLA typing at each locus, the association tests relied only on the typed subset. A further reported finding was that TCR beta sequences accurately predicted the HLA-A and HLA-B alleles for most subjects in the first cohort. This cohort had only TCR beta chains sequenced, and the lack of alpha or paired-chain data limited which features could be detected. In both the original and validation cohorts, the classifier was reported to diagnose cytomegalovirus status with high specificity and sensitivity. Correlated functional status among segregating V segments might be attributable to linkage disequilibrium, but an unknown experimental factor could not be ruled out. It was suggested by the authors that the approach could potentially be generalized to other disease states and immunological phenotypes. Approximately 16 rarely observed V segments, including chromosome 9 orphons, were excluded from the earlier analysis of several hundred of the donors because counts were too low. Compared with equally common non-associated chains, HLA-associated TCR beta chains in a later analysis were more clonally expanded and had lower generation probabilities. Most TCR sequences were observed very rarely across donors, whereas some public TCRs were present in many individuals. Because the 87-base-pair reads could not distinguish some IMGT-functional V segments, including TRBV6-2 and TRBV6-3, those segments were excluded. In a later analysis, several top co-occurrence clusters were reported to appear linked to parvovirus B19, influenza, CMV and Epstein-Barr virus. Compared with the approximately 700-donor mean, donors in an Asian-associated ancestry cluster had fewer N-insertions in productive TCRs, according to a later genetic analysis. In a later analysis, the rate of TCR association differed among HLA loci, with DRB1 alleles having the most associated TCRs and HLA-C alleles having the fewest. At a false discovery rate of 0.05, a later analysis linked about 17,000 TCR beta sequences to specific HLA alleles. Presence/absence analyses assumed roughly uniform sequencing depth across donors, an assumption that may not hold. When HLA alleles, especially DR and DQ, strongly co-occurred, TCR associations were difficult to assign to individual alleles.

Here V drops 6 bases and J drops 3 bases, and the junction holds 5 bases not matched to any gene. The CDR3 measures 14 amino acids from cysteine to phenylalanine. Only the CDR3 part of the read is kept: 42 bases, read in frame from the first base. CDR1 and CDR2 were assigned from the germline V gene (reference sequence) as LNHDA and SQIVND. Note on this clone: No cognate antigen has been identified for it. Per-base qualities were not stored, and no clone one base away is much larger.

In total, 600 or so healthy bone marrow donors made up the cohort. All cohort members were sampled while nominally healthy, although unrecorded immune exposures were likely present. The donor tested CMV seropositive and was one of the 289 seropositive cohort members. Each donor provided a peripheral blood sample, and peripheral blood mononuclear cells were used for TCR beta sequencing. Genomic DNA extraction from the blood cell samples was performed with the Qiagen DNeasy Blood Extraction Kit. Libraries were made using the immunoSEQ multiplex PCR assay. A mixture of 60 forward primers for TCR Vbeta segments and 13 reverse primers for TCR Jbeta segments was used in the multiplex PCR. The CDR3 region of rearranged TCR beta genes was amplified from genomic DNA with a multiplex PCR assay. The amplified TCR beta libraries were sequenced on the Illumina HiSeq System as 87-base-pair reads. Under the source paper's analysis protocol: Across the 500 to 700 repertoires, a later analysis counted tens of millions of unique TCR beta chains, roughly 11 million of which were shared by at least two donors. To remove PCR and sequencing errors, raw reads were error-corrected and collapsed into unique sequences using a nearest-neighbor algorithm that merged closely related sequences. To assign V, D and J gene segments, CDR3 sequences were aligned to IMGT reference sequences. For a sequence to be retained, a match of at least six nucleotides was required to both a V gene segment and a J gene segment. A rearrangement counted as productive if the CDR3 had no stop codons and remained in frame with V and J, and every other rearrangement counted as non-productive. CDR3 was defined according to IMGT convention as the region running from the second conserved V-encoded cysteine to the conserved J-encoded phenylalanine. The earlier analysis of 450 to 750 of the donors excluded any sequence lacking an unambiguous match to a single V gene segment. In an earlier analysis of approximately 610 of the donors, V segments were called functional above 56.7% productive rearrangements and were called segregating when the between-donor standard deviation exceeded 5%. A statistical classification framework was built for diagnosing cytomegalovirus status from the catalog of TCR beta chain sequences. In a later analysis, TCR nucleotide sequences were compared against IMGT/GENE-DB human TR gene sequences so that V and J genes could be assigned. Using the TCRdist pipeline, a later analysis assigned CDR3 sequences along with most-parsimonious VDJ recombination scenarios. A later analysis defined each TCR beta chain by its CDR3 amino acid sequence plus V-gene family, and excluded reads lacking a unique V-gene family. In a later analysis, 450 to 600 highly shared, low-generation-probability nucleotide sequences were removed to address suspected cross-contamination and a sequencing artifact. In a later analysis, a clonal expansion index was calculated for each public chain from normalized within-repertoire ranks of inferred template counts. In a later analysis, generation probabilities were computed with a VDJ recombination model fitted to out-of-frame rearrangements, and the resulting probabilities were checked against IGoR. Hypergeometric tests were used in a later analysis to score TCR-TCR, TCR-HLA and TCR-CMV co-occurrence, with a repertoire-size bias correction applied to the TCR pairs. A later analysis estimated false discovery rates by permuting HLA or CMV assignments 20 times. In a later analysis, co-occurring TCRs were grouped with DBSCAN, and TCRdist sequence similarity was added when clustering was performed within HLA-allele-positive subsets. Repertoires with fewer than 30,000 or more than 120,000 public chains were left out of co-occurrence clustering, as were about 5 repertoires with anomalous nucleotide sharing. What TCRdb holds here is the immuneACCESS table cut down to in-frame rearrangements. Part of the clones is not present; checked against another copy, under half of the missing clones reflect an unresolved V gene, and the others are unexplained. V, J and clone size reflect that table, while D and trimming were determined from the DNA. The sample records roughly 99,000 clones, approximately 79% of which are singletons. The ten most abundant clones make up 14% of the sample.

The V gene is TRBV19 and the J gene is TRBJ1-5, with 7 bases aligning to TRBD1. The sequenced sample consisted of PBMCs. The clonotype was recovered from a woman aged 40 to 49 in good health and CMV-seropositive. The encoded CDR3 is CASRETGINQPQHF. The bases are TGTGCCAGTAGGGAGACAGGGATCAATCAGCCCCAGCATTTT.